Listed here are 32 T cell receptor beta chains from one sample, sequenced in a study of shared clonotypes between healthy human individuals. Here immunoSEQ multiplex PCR was the method, and the copy in TCRdb shows in-frame clones only, minus some. This repertoire shows approximately 1,500,000 clones, approximately 98% found once; its top ten account for about 0.45%. The sequencing input was naive CD4+ T cells sorted from blood. Subset defined: CD45RA+ positively selected. All receptors come from a man aged 25-45 years in good health.

This chain uses TRBV5-6 with TRBJ1-3; D is unclear. The length of the CDR3 is 16 residues. With 3 bases removed from V and 0 bases from J, the gap between germline ends came to 13 bases. The germline V gene encodes CDR1 SGHDT and CDR2 YYEEEE. CDR3: CASSSTRLSSGNTIYF. CDR3 coding DNA: TGTGCCAGCAGCTCCACTCGACTGAGCTCTGGAAACACCATATATTTT.

The CDR3 loop is CAISESMRGEETQYF. The DNA for the CDR3 is TGTGCCATCAGTGAGTCCATGAGGGGGGAAGAGACCCAGTACTTC. The chain joins TRBV10-3 to TRBJ2-5; TRBD1 or TRBD2 may be the D gene (6 bases each). Germline-derived CDR1 and CDR2 are ENHRY and SYGVKD. V dropped 0 bases and J dropped 3 bases, with 11 bases sitting between them. This CDR3 region has 15 residues.

The V gene is TRBV4-3, the J gene TRBJ2-1, with TRBD1 identical over 7 bases. CDR1 LGHNA and CDR2 YSLEER come from the germline V gene. With 2 bases clipped from V and 1 base from J, the junction kept 2 bases outside the gene matches. The CDR3 runs 15 residues. CDR3 sequence (DNA): TGCGCCAGCAGCCAACAGACAGGGTCCTACAATGAGCAGTTCTTC. Its protein is CASSQQTGSYNEQFF.

The chain combines TRBV27 with TRBJ2-7, with D possibly matching TRBD2 (7 bases). V was cut by 1 base and J by 6 bases, with 10 bases left in between. Germline V lookup: CDR1 MNHEY, CDR2 SMNVEV (reference sequence). CDR3 length: 13 amino acids. CDR3 sequence (DNA): TGTGCCAGCAGTTTATTCGGGGGGCGCGAGCAGTACTTC. It codes for CASSLFGGREQYF.

The chain recombines TRBV5-8 with TRBJ2-7, with TRBD2 identical over 16 bases. Trimming at V came to 4 bases and at J to 6 bases, leaving 7 bases not matched to a gene. Germline lookup yields CDR1 SGHTS and CDR2 YDEGEE. The CDR3 runs to 16 residues. In nucleotides, the CDR3 is TGTGCCAGCAGCCTGAAAGGGACTAGCGGGAGGGCCGAGCAGTACTTC. This codes for CASSLKGTSGRAEQYF.

The chain employs TRBV28 and TRBJ2-1; no definite D call. Germline values: CDR1 MDHEN, CDR2 SYDVKM. This CDR3 contains 12 residues. Trimming cost V 2 bases and J 6 bases, with 5 bases left between them. The CDR3 loop reads CASSLPGNEQFF. CDR3 DNA sequence: TGTGCCAGCAGTTTACCCGGCAATGAGCAGTTCTTC.

The V call is TRBV6-6, the J call TRBJ1-5; D may be TRBD1 (5 bases). Trimming cost V 0 bases and J 7 bases, with 10 bases left between them. Germline V CDR1 and CDR2: MNHNY, SVGAGI (reference sequence). The CDR3 extends over 14 amino acids. CDR3 sequence: CASSYSTRVQPQHF. For the CDR3, the DNA is TGTGCCAGCAGTTACTCGACCAGGGTGCAGCCCCAGCATTTT.

The chain recombines TRBV19 with TRBJ2-7, with a weak D call TRBD1 (6 bases). V lost 4 bases and J 3 bases, leaving 16 bases between the germline ends. The V gene's germline CDR1 is LNHDA and CDR2 SQIVND (reference sequence). The CDR3 is made up of 15 amino acids. Here the CDR3 DNA reads TGTGCCAGTAGTACCCCAACTGGGACAAACTACGAGCAGTACTTC. Its protein product is CASSTPTGTNYEQYF. The full variable domain, completed using reference TRBV19 and TRBJ2-7, is DGGITQSPKYLFRKEGQNVTLSCEQNLNHDAMYWYRQDPGQGLRLIYYSQIVNDFQKGDIAEGYSVSREKKESFPLTVTSAQKNPTAFYLCASSTPTGTNYEQYFGPGTRLTVT.

The chain has TRBV5-1 and TRBJ1-4, with no clear D. Germline CDR1 and CDR2: SGHRS and YFSETQ. CDR3 length: 12 residues. Trimming shortened V by 4 bases and J by 7 bases, and 8 bases separated the two germline ends. Written as DNA, the CDR3 is TGCGCCAGCAGCCTAGACTTTGAAAAACTGTTTTTT. As protein: CASSLDFEKLFF.

The chain has TRBV19 and TRBJ2-3, with 7 positions matching TRBD1. The germline CDR1 and CDR2 sequences are LNHDA and SQIVND (reference sequence). The CDR3 contains 17 residues. J was trimmed by 0 bases and V by 6 bases; bases with no gene match: 12. This chain's CDR3 is CASRGLDRAFSTDTQYF. CDR3 sequence (DNA): TGTGCCAGTAGAGGTCTCGACAGGGCCTTTAGCACAGATACGCAGTATTTT.

The chain combines TRBV5-1 with TRBJ2-1; D is possibly TRBD1 (6 bases). The CDR3 consists of 15 residues. Deletions cut 0 bases from V and 5 bases from J, with 12 bases between. CDR1 and CDR2 (germline): SGHRS, YFSETQ. Written as DNA, the CDR3 is TGCGCCAGCAGCTTGGGAGGGGGTGGTAACAATGAGCAGTTCTTC. It translates to CASSLGGGGNNEQFF.

Comments on this clone: Other nucleotide sequences from this sample produce the same CDR3. This chain joins TRBV9 and TRBJ2-1; 8 nucleotides align to TRBD2. J lost 4 bases, V lost 0 bases, and 3 bases had no gene match. CDR3 length: 15 residues. The germline gives CDR1 SGDLS, CDR2 YYNGEE. The CDR3 coding sequence is TGTGCCAGCAGCGTAGGTCTAGCGGGTTACAATGAGCAGTTCTTC. Translating it yields CASSVGLAGYNEQFF.

The V and J genes are TRBV9 and TRBJ2-5, with D hard to call. Germline-derived CDR1 and CDR2 are SGDLS and YYNGEE. The CDR3 spans 16 residues. The germline V and J ends were trimmed by 0 bases and 4 bases, with 16 bases remaining between them. The CDR3 coding sequence is TGTGCCAGCAGCGTAGGAGGCGGTACTTGGGGAGAGACCCAGTACTTC. It specifies CASSVGGGTWGETQYF.

The V gene is TRBV5-1, the J gene TRBJ1-5; 10 nucleotides line up with TRBD1. The V gene's germline CDR1 is SGHRS and CDR2 YFSETQ. V dropped 5 bases and J dropped 9; count of bases not matched to a gene: 11. The CDR3 has 15 residues. For the CDR3, the DNA is TGCGCCAGCAGTAAGGAGACAGGGGGCTCGTCGCCCCAGCATTTT. Translated, it gives CASSKETGGSSPQHF. The entire variable domain, with the rest obtained from reference TRBV5-1 and TRBJ1-5, is as follows: KAGVTQTPRYLIKTRGQQVTLSCSPISGHRSVSWYQQTPGQGLQFLFEYFSETQRNKGNFPGRFSGRQFSNSRSEMNVSTLELGDSALYLCASSKETGGSSPQHFGDGTRLSIL.

This chain links TRBV9 with TRBJ1-1, with D perhaps matching TRBD1 (5 bases). V lost 4 bases, J lost 0 bases, and 16 bases lay in between. CDR1 and CDR2 (germline): SGDLS, YYNGEE. The CDR3 is 16 residues long. CDR3 protein: CASSPNRGTVNTEAFF. The DNA for the CDR3 is TGTGCCAGCAGCCCTAACCGGGGGACGGTGAACACTGAAGCTTTCTTT.

V gene TRBV18 combines with J gene TRBJ2-7; D possibly corresponds to TRBD1 (6 bases). Looked up from germline, CDR1 is KGHSH and CDR2 is LQKENI. Trimming shortened V by 8 bases and J by 6 bases, and 20 bases separated the two germline ends. The CDR3 length is 14 residues. The CDR3 loop reads CASIMQGIRSEQYF. CDR3 DNA: TGTGCCAGCATCATGCAGGGGATCCGTAGCGAGCAGTACTTC.

The J gene is TRBJ2-7, the V gene TRBV28; D gene unclear. The CDR3 totals 12 residues. Between the trimmed V and J ends, which lost 5 bases and 6 bases, there was a span of 11 bases. Germline loops: CDR1 MDHEN, CDR2 SYDVKM. CDR3 in amino acids: CASSLSFGEQYF. The CDR3 nucleotides read TGTGCCAGCAGTCTATCTTTTGGCGAGCAGTACTTC.

This clone is a singleton in its sample. The V gene is TRBV12-5, the J gene TRBJ1-1; D unresolved. The V end was cut by 5 bases, the J end by 4 bases, with 11 bases between. Germline V lookup: CDR1 LGHNT, CDR2 FRNRAP. The CDR3 spans 13 residues. Written as DNA, the CDR3 is TGTGCTAGTGGTCCATGGGCAGGCACTGAAGCTTTCTTT. Translated, it gives CASGPWAGTEAFF. Complete variable domain (other parts from reference TRBV12-5 and TRBJ1-1): DARVTQTPRHKVTEMGQEVTMRCQPILGHNTVFWYRQTMMQGLELLAYFRNRAPLDDSGMPKDRFSAEMPDATLATLKIQPSEPRDSAVYFCASGPWAGTEAFFGQGTRLTVV.

A remark on this clone: Here the CDR3 omits its conserved ending phenylalanine or tryptophan, so a read error is the likely source. The DNA is left out, because the CDR3 cannot be placed on it with certainty; the CDR3 is given as TCRdb lists it. V is TRBV4-3 and J is TRBJ1-4; TRBD1 is the table's D call, not checked against the DNA. Germline V gene data show CDR1 as LGHNA and CDR2 as YSLEER. The CDR3 sequence runs 14 residues, both termini included. CDR3: CASTTAPQPTENRG.

The V and J genes are TRBV6-5 and TRBJ1-2; D remains ambiguous. CDR1 and CDR2 from the germline V gene are MNHEY and SVGAGI. V was cut by 2 bases and J by 5 bases, with 9 bases left in between. This CDR3 region has 13 residues. In nucleotides, the CDR3 is TGTGCCAGCAGTTACAGGCCCCTATATGGCTACACCTTC. Amino acids: CASSYRPLYGYTF.

In the case of this clone: Other DNA sequences in the same sample also yield this CDR3. This chain joins TRBV5-1 and TRBJ2-5; the D gene is possibly TRBD1 (6 bases). With 2 bases removed from V and 5 bases from J, the gap between germline ends came to 10 bases. The CDR3 totals 13 residues. Per the germline V gene, CDR1 is SGHRS and CDR2 is YFSETQ. The CDR3 loop reads CASSFGGGETQYF. CDR3 nucleotides: TGCGCCAGCAGCTTTGGGGGCGGGGAGACCCAGTACTTC. The full variable domain, completed using reference TRBV5-1 and TRBJ2-5, is KAGVTQTPRYLIKTRGQQVTLSCSPISGHRSVSWYQQTPGQGLQFLFEYFSETQRNKGNFPGRFSGRQFSNSRSEMNVSTLELGDSALYLCASSFGGGETQYFGPGTRLLVL.

The genes are TRBV19 and TRBJ2-7, with D maybe TRBD1 (6 bases). The CDR3 is made up of 15 amino acids. The germline V gene has CDR1 LNHDA and CDR2 SQIVND (reference sequence). V lost 2 bases, J lost 3 bases, and 14 bases lay in between. For the CDR3, the DNA is TGTGCCAGTAGTATAACAGGGTCGATGAACTACGAGCAGTACTTC. Its translation is CASSITGSMNYEQYF.

The chain recombines TRBV4-3 with TRBJ2-3, with D possibly matching TRBD2 (6 bases). From germline, CDR1 is LGHNA and CDR2 YSLEER. V shed 1 base and J shed 2 bases, with 10 bases lying between them. This CDR3 contains 15 residues. CDR3 sequence reads: CASSQGGLPTDTQYF. In DNA, the CDR3 is TGCGCCAGCAGCCAAGGGGGACTTCCCACAGATACGCAGTATTTT.

The chain joins TRBV10-2 to TRBJ2-3, with TRBD2 matching 7 bases. The V gene end was trimmed by 7 bases and the J gene end by 4 bases; junction bases not matched to a gene: 14. From germline, CDR1 is WSHSY and CDR2 SAAADI. The CDR3 runs 16 residues. CDR3 sequence: CASNREAPHKSDTQYF. CDR3 DNA: TGCGCCAGCAACCGGGAGGCCCCCCACAAATCAGATACGCAGTATTTT.

The chain links TRBV10-1 to TRBJ2-7, with 11 bases identical to TRBD2. The germline CDR1 and CDR2 sequences are WNHNN and SYGVQD (reference sequence). The J segment lost 6 bases and the V segment lost 5 bases, leaving 9 bases of the junction unmatched. The CDR3 runs to 15 residues. The CDR3 region is CASSQIAGGLAEQYF. The CDR3 DNA sequence: TGCGCCAGCAGTCAAATAGCGGGAGGGCTGGCCGAGCAGTACTTC.

The chain combines TRBV11-3 with TRBJ2-2; TRBD1 matches 8 bases. The V gene end was trimmed by 5 bases and the J gene end by 7 bases; junction bases not matched to a gene: 6. CDR3 length: 14 amino acids. Germline V gene lookup returns CDR1 SGHNT and CDR2 YENEEA. CDR3 bases: TGTGCCAGCAGCCTGACAGGGGCTAGCGGGGAGCTGTTTTTT. Amino acids: CASSLTGASGELFF.

The rearrangement uses TRBV6-1 and TRBJ2-2; TRBD1 matches at 10 bases. Trimming removed 8 bases from V and 6 bases from J; junction bases left unmatched: 3. Germline-derived CDR1 and CDR2 are MNHNS and SASEGT. The CDR3 length is 13 residues. The CDR3 loop is CASPGQGPGELFF. The CDR3 DNA follows: TGTGCCAGCCCGGGACAGGGGCCCGGGGAGCTGTTTTTT.

V usage is TRBV18 and J usage is TRBJ2-5; 13 bases match TRBD2. Germline loops: CDR1 KGHSH, CDR2 LQKENI. This CDR3 region has 14 residues. J was trimmed by 4 bases and V by 8 bases; bases with no gene match: 4. The CDR3 reads CASRTSGSRETQYF. DNA for the CDR3: TGTGCCAGCCGGACTAGCGGGAGTAGAGAGACCCAGTACTTC.

V usage is TRBV5-8 and J usage is TRBJ2-3, with TRBD2 matching over 8 bases. Germline V gene lookup returns CDR1 SGHTS and CDR2 YDEGEE. The CDR3 contains 15 residues. V lost 1 base, J lost 5 bases, and 6 bases stayed unmatched. CDR3 nucleotides: TGTGCCAGCAGCTTGCGGGGGGGGACTGGAGATACGCAGTATTTT. Residues: CASSLRGGTGDTQYF.

The chain joins TRBV5-1 to TRBJ1-6; D perhaps matches TRBD1 (6 bases). The V end was cut by 7 bases, the J end by 8 bases, with 13 bases between. From germline, CDR1 is SGHRS and CDR2 YFSETQ. The CDR3 is 13 amino acids. CDR3 sequence reads: CASADGTHSPLHF. The DNA for the CDR3 is TGCGCCAGCGCTGACGGGACACATTCACCCCTCCACTTT.

The chain recombines TRBV5-8 with TRBJ2-3; 8 bases fit TRBD2. The V gene end was trimmed by 2 bases and the J gene end by 1 base; junction bases not matched to a gene: 6. Looked up from germline, CDR1 is SGHTS and CDR2 is YDEGEE. CDR3 length: 16 residues. The CDR3 region is CASSFGSGIGTDTQYF. CDR3 sequence (DNA): TGTGCCAGCAGCTTCGGTAGCGGGATCGGCACAGATACGCAGTATTTT. Looking up the rest from reference TRBV5-8 and TRBJ2-3 gives the full variable domain: EAGVTQSPTHLIKTRGQQATLRCSPISGHTSVYWYQQALGLGLQFLLWYDEGEERNRGNFPPRFSGRQFPNYSSELNVNALELEDSALYLCASSFGSGIGTDTQYFGPGTRLTVL.

V and J are TRBV5-1 and TRBJ2-7; weak D call: TRBD1 (5 bases). The CDR3 extends over 15 amino acids. Trimming took 0 bases from V and 3 from J, leaving 13 bases between them. Germline CDR1 reads SGHRS; CDR2 reads YFSETQ. The CDR3 DNA is TGCGCCAGCAGCTTGGAACCCAAAGGGGTCTACGAGCAGTACTTC. It codes for CASSLEPKGVYEQYF.